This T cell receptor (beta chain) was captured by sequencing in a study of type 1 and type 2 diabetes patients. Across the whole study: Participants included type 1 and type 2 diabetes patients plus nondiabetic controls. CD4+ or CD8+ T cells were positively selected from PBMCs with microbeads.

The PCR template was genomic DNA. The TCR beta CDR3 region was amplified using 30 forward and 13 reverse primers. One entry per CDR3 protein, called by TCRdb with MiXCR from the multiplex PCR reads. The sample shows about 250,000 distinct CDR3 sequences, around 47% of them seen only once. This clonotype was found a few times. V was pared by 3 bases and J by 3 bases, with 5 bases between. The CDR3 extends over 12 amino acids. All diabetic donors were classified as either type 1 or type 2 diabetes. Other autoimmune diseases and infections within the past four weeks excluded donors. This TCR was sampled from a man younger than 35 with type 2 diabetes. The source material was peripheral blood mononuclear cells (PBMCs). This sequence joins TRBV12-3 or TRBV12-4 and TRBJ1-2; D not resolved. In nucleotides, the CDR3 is TGTGCCAGCAGTTTGCCCGACTATGGCTACACCTTC. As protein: CASSLPDYGYTF.